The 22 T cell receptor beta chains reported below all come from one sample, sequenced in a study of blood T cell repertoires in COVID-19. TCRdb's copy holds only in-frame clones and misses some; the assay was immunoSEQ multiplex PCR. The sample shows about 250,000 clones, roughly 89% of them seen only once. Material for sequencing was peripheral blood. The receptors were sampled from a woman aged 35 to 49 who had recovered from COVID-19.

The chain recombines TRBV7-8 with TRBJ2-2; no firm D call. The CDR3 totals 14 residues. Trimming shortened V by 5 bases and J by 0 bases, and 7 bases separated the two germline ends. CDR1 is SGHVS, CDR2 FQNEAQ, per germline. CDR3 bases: TGTGCCAGCAGCCTACTTGCGAACACCGGGGAGCTGTTTTTT. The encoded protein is CASSLLANTGELFF. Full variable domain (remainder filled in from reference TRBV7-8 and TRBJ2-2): GAGVSQSPRYKVAKRGQDVALRCDPISGHVSLFWYQQALGQGPEFLTYFQNEAQLDKSGLPSDRFFAERPEGSVSTLKIQRTQQEDSAVYLCASSLLANTGELFFGEGSRLTVL.

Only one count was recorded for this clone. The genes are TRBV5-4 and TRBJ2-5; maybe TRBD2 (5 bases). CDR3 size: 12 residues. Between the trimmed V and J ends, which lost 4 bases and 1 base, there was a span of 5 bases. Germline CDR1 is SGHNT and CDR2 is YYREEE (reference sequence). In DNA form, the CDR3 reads TGTGCCAGCAGCCTAGCCCAAGAGACCCAGTACTTC. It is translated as CASSLAQETQYF.

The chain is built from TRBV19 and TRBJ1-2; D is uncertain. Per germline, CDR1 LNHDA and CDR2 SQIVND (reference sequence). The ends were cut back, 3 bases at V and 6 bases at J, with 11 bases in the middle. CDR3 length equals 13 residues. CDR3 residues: CASSIPGSHGYTF. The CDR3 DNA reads TGTGCCAGTAGTATTCCGGGGTCGCATGGCTACACCTTC.

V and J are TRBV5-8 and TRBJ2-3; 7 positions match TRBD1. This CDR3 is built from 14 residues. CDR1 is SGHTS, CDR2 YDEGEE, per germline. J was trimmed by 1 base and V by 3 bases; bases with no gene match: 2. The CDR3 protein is CASSSGQGTDTQYF. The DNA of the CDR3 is TGTGCCAGCAGCTCCGGACAGGGCACAGATACGCAGTATTTT.

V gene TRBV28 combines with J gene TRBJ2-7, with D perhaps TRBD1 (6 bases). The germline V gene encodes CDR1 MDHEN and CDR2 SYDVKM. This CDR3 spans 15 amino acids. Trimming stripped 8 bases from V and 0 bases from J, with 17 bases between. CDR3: CASGIGGVHSYEQYF. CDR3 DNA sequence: TGTGCCAGCGGGATTGGGGGCGTACACTCCTACGAGCAGTACTTC.

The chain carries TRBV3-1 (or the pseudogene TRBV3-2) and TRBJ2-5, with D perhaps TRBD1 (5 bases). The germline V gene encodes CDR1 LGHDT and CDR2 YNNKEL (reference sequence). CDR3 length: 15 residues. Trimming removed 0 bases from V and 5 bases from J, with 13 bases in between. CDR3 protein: CASSQDNWQGETQYF. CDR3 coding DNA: TGTGCCAGCAGCCAAGATAACTGGCAGGGTGAGACCCAGTACTTC.

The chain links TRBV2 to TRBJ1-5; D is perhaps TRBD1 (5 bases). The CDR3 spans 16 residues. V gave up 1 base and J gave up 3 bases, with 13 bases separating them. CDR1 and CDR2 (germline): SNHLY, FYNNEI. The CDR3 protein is CASSEGGRRDNQPQHF. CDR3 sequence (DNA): TGTGCCAGCAGTGAAGGGGGCAGGCGGGACAATCAGCCCCAGCATTTT. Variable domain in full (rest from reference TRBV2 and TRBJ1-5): EPEVTQTPSHQVTQMGQEVILRCVPISNHLYFYWYRQILGQKVEFLVSFYNNEISEKSEIFDDQFSVERPDGSNFTLKIRSTKLEDSAMYFCASSEGGRRDNQPQHFGDGTRLSIL.

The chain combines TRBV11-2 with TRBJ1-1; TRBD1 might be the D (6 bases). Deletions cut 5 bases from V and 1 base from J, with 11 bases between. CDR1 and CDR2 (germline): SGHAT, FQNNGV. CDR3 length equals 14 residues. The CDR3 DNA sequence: TGTGCCAGCAGCGGCAGGGGTTGGAACACTGAAGCTTTCTTT. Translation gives CASSGRGWNTEAFF. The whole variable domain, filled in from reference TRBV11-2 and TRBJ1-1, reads EAGVAQSPRYKIIEKRQSVAFWCNPISGHATLYWYQQILGQGPKLLIQFQNNGVVDDSQLPKDRFSAERLKGVDSTLKIQPAKLEDSAVYLCASSGRGWNTEAFFGQGTRLTVV.

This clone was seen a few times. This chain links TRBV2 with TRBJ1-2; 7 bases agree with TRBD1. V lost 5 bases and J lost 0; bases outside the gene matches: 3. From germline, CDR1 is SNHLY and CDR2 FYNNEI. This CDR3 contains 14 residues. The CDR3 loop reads CASSRDSSNYGYTF. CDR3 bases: TGTGCCAGCAGTCGGGACAGCTCTAACTATGGCTACACCTTC. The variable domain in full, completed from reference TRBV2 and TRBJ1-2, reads EPEVTQTPSHQVTQMGQEVILRCVPISNHLYFYWYRQILGQKVEFLVSFYNNEISEKSEIFDDQFSVERPDGSNFTLKIRSTKLEDSAMYFCASSRDSSNYGYTFGSGTRLTVV.

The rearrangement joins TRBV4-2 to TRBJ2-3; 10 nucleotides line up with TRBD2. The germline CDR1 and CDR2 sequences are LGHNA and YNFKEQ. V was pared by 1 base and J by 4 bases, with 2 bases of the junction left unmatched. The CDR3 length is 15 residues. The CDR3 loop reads CASSQGTSGSDTQYF. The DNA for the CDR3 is TGTGCCAGCAGCCAAGGGACTAGCGGCTCAGATACGCAGTATTTT.

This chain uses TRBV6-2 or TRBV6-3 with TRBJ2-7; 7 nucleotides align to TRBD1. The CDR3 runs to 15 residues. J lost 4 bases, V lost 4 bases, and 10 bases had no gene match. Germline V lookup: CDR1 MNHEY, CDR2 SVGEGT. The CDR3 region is CASSSGTANTYEQYV. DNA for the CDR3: TGTGCCAGCAGTTCCGGGACAGCAAATACATACGAGCAGTACGTC.

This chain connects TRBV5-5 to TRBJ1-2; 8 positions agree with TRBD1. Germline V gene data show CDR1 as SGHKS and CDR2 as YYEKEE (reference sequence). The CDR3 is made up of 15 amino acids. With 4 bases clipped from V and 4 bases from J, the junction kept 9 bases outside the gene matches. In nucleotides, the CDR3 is TGTGCCAGCAGCCGTGGACAGGGTGGGGGCTATGGCTACACCTTC. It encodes CASSRGQGGGYGYTF.

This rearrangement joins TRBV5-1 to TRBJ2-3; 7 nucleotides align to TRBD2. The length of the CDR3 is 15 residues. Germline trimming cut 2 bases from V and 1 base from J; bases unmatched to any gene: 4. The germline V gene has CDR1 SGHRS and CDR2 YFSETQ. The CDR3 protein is CASSFTSGGTDTQYF. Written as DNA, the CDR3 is TGCGCCAGCAGCTTCACCAGCGGGGGCACAGATACGCAGTATTTT. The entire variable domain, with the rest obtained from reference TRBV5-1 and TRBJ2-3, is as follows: KAGVTQTPRYLIKTRGQQVTLSCSPISGHRSVSWYQQTPGQGLQFLFEYFSETQRNKGNFPGRFSGRQFSNSRSEMNVSTLELGDSALYLCASSFTSGGTDTQYFGPGTRLTVL.

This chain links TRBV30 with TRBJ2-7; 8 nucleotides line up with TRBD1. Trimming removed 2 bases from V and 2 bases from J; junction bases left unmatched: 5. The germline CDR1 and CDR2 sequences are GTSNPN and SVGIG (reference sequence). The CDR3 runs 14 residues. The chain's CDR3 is CAWSTQGDPYEQYV. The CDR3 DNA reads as TGTGCCTGGAGTACACAGGGGGACCCCTACGAGCAGTACGTC.

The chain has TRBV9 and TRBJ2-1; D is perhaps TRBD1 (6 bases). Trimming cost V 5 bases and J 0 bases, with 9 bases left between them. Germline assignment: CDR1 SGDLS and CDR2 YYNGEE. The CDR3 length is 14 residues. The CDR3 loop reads CASSQGNSYNEQFF. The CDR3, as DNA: TGTGCCAGCAGTCAGGGGAACTCCTACAATGAGCAGTTCTTC.

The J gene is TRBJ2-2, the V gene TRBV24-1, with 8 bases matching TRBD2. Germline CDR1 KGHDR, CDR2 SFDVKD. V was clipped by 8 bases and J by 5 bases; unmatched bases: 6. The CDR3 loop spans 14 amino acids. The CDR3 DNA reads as TGTGCCACCAAATCAGCGGGAGAAACCGGGGAGCTGTTTTTT. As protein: CATKSAGETGELFF.

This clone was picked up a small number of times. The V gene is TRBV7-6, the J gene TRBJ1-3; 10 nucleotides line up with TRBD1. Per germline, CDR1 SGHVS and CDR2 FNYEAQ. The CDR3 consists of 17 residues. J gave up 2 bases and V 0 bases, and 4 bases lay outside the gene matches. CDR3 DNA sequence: TGTGCCAGCAGCTTAGCACCCGGACAGGGGGCTGGAAACACCATATATTTT. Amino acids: CASSLAPGQGAGNTIYF. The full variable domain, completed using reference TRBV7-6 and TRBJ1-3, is GAGVSQSPRYKVTKRGQDVALRCDPISGHVSLYWYRQALGQGPEFLTYFNYEAQQDKSGLPNDRFSAERPEGSISTLTIQRTEQRDSAMYRCASSLAPGQGAGNTIYFGEGSWLTVV.

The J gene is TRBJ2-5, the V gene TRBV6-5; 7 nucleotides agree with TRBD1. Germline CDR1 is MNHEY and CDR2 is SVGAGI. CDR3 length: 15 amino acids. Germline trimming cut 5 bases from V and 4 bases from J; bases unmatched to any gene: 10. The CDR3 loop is CASSHRQGMVETQYF. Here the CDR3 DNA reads TGTGCCAGCAGTCACCGACAGGGTATGGTAGAGACCCAGTACTTC.

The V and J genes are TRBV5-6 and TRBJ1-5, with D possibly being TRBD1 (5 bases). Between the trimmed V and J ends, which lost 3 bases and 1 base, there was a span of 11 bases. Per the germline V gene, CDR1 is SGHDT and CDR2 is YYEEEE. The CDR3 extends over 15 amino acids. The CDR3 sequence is CASSSLGGSNQPQHF. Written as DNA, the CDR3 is TGTGCCAGCAGCTCCTTGGGGGGGAGCAATCAGCCCCAGCATTTT.

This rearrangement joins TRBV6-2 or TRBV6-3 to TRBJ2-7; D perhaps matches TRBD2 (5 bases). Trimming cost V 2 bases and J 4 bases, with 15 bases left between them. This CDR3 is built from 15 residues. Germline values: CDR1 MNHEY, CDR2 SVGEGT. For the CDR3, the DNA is TGTGCCAGCAGTTACGATCACTCGAGGGTATACGAGCAGTACGTC. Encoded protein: CASSYDHSRVYEQYV.

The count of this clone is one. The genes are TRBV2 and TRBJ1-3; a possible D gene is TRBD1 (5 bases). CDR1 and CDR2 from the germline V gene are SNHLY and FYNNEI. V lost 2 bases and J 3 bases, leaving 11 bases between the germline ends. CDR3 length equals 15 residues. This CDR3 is CASSEWQGNGNTIYF. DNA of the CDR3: TGTGCCAGCAGTGAATGGCAGGGCAATGGAAACACCATATATTTT.

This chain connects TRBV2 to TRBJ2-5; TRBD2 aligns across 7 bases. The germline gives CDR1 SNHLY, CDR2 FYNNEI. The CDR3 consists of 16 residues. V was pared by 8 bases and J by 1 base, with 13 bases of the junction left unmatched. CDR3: CASLSESGNSQETQYF. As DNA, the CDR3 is TGTGCCAGCCTCAGCGAGAGCGGGAACAGCCAAGAGACCCAGTACTTC. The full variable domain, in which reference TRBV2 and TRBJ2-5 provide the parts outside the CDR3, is EPEVTQTPSHQVTQMGQEVILRCVPISNHLYFYWYRQILGQKVEFLVSFYNNEISEKSEIFDDQFSVERPDGSNFTLKIRSTKLEDSAMYFCASLSESGNSQETQYFGPGTRLLVL.